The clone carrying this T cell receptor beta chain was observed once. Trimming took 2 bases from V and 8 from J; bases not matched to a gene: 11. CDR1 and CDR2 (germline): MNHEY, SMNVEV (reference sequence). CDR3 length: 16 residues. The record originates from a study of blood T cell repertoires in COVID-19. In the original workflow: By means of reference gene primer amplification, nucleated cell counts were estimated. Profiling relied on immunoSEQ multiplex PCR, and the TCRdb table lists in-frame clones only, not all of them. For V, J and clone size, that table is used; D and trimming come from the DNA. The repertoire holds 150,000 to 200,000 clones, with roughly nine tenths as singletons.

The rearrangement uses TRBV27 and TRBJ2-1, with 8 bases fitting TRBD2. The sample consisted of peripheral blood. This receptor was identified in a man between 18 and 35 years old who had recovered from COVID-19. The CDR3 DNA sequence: TGTGCCAGCAGTTTACGTGAGCGGGAGAAGAGGGATGAGCAGTTCTTC. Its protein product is CASSLREREKRDEQFF.